This T cell receptor beta chain came from a study of blood T cell repertoires in COVID-19. The wider study: From the United States, Italy and Spain came samples of acute and convalescent COVID-19. The cDNA or gDNA used as material had been derived from T cells, B-cell-depleted T cells, or PBMCs.

Seattle's enrolled individuals joined amid active infection and were then monitored longitudinally. Per the original methods: For nucleated cells, counts were estimated from reference gene primer amplification. Method: immunoSEQ multiplex PCR; TCRdb's copy keeps in-frame clones and lacks some. D and trimming come from the DNA, and the V and J calls and clone size come from that table. The sample lists 99,000 or so clones; approximately 86% were seen once. With 3 bases removed from V and 7 bases from J, the gap between germline ends came to 13 bases. The germline gives CDR1 WNHNN, CDR2 SYGVQD (reference sequence). The CDR3 has 14 residues.

This clonotype was sampled from a man aged 45-65 years with COVID-19, enrolled during active disease. The sample was peripheral blood. This chain uses TRBV10-1 with TRBJ2-1, with D perhaps matching TRBD1 (5 bases). The CDR3 DNA reads TGCGCCAGCAGTGACTCCCTCCCAGGGAATGAGCAGTTCTTC. Residues: CASSDSLPGNEQFF.